Listed below are T cell receptor beta chains from one sample, sequenced in a study of OX40 agonist ivuxolimab in advanced cancers. The assay was immunoSEQ multiplex PCR, and TCRdb's table has in-frame clones only and misses some. The sample shows roughly 70,000 clones, about four fifths of them seen only once. The sequencing used CD4+ or CD8+ T cells sorted from blood, collected in a trial of the OX40 agonist ivuxolimab. The receptors here all came from an adult with an advanced solid tumor such as melanoma, head and neck, liver or kidney cancer. The CDR3 runs from the conserved cysteine through the conserved F or W. Each record gives: clone size, V gene, J gene, D gene, CDR3 protein, CDR3 DNA. The D gene is left open where the match is weak. Rows may omit the clone size; those that give it use once, few, many or a size class.

size: .
V: TRBV6-5
J: TRBJ2-3
D: .
CDR3: CASRDPVGGTQYF
DNA: TGTGCCAGCAGGGACCCTGTAGGCGGTACGCAGTATTTT

size: .
V: TRBV5-1
J: TRBJ2-1
D: TRBD1
CDR3: CASSPPDREFFNEQFF
DNA: TGCGCCAGCAGCCCACCGGACAGGGAGTTTTTCAATGAGCAGTTCTTC

size: .
V: TRBV29-1
J: TRBJ1-2
D: TRBD1
CDR3: CSAGGTGGDYGYTF
DNA: TGCAGCGCTGGGGGGACAGGGGGCGACTATGGCTACACCTTC

size: .
V: TRBV11-1
J: TRBJ2-7
D: .
CDR3: CASSKGRSYEQYF
DNA: TGTGCCAGCAGCAAGGGGAGATCCTACGAGCAGTACTTC

size: once
V: TRBV5-1
J: TRBJ2-2
D: TRBD1
CDR3: CASSFRTGDTGELFF
DNA: TGCGCCAGCAGCTTCAGGACAGGGGACACCGGGGAGCTGTTTTTT

size: .
V: TRBV13
J: TRBJ2-7
D: .
CDR3: CASSLRVSEQYF
DNA: TGTGCCAGCAGCCTCAGGGTTAGCGAGCAGTACTTC

size: .
V: TRBV28
J: TRBJ1-2
D: .
CDR3: CASRWATYGYTF
DNA: TGTGCCAGCCGGTGGGCCACCTATGGCTACACCTTC

size: .
V: TRBV10-2
J: TRBJ1-1
D: .
CDR3: CASSDLHRAGTEAFF
DNA: TGCGCCAGCAGTGACTTACACAGGGCTGGCACTGAAGCTTTCTTT

size: .
V: TRBV6-5
J: TRBJ1-3
D: TRBD1
CDR3: CASSYLRTGIGNTIYF
DNA: TGTGCCAGCAGTTACCTGCGGACAGGGATTGGAAACACCATATATTTT

size: .
V: TRBV5-4
J: TRBJ2-1
D: .
CDR3: CASSLAEGDSYNEQFF
DNA: TGTGCCAGCAGCTTGGCGGAAGGGGACTCCTACAATGAGCAGTTCTTC

size: .
V: TRBV14
J: TRBJ2-2
D: .
CDR3: CASSLAGSSTGELFF
DNA: TGTGCCAGCAGCCTGGCAGGGTCGAGCACCGGGGAGCTGTTTTTT

size: once
V: TRBV29-1
J: TRBJ2-6
D: .
CDR3: CSVGSASGANVLTF
DNA: TGCAGCGTTGGGAGTGCCTCTGGGGCCAACGTCCTGACTTTC

size: .
V: TRBV2
J: TRBJ2-1
D: .
CDR3: CARNRLGNEQFF
DNA: TGTGCCAGGAACAGGCTCGGAAATGAGCAGTTCTTC